Listed here are 28 T cell receptor beta chains from one sample, sequenced in a study of blood T cell repertoires in COVID-19. Profiling relied on immunoSEQ multiplex PCR, and the TCRdb table lists in-frame clones only, not all of them. The top ten clones hold around 3% of a sample with 150,000 to 200,000 clones, under 85% of them seen once. The material sequenced was peripheral blood. All receptors come from a man aged 70 or older with acute or convalescent COVID-19.

V and J are TRBV18 and TRBJ2-7; a possible D gene is TRBD2 (5 bases). The CDR3 totals 12 residues. V was cut by 3 bases and J by 5 bases, with 8 bases left in between. Germline V CDR1 and CDR2: KGHSH, LQKENI. This CDR3 reads CASSPSGDEQYF. The CDR3, as DNA: TGTGCCAGCTCACCCTCCGGGGACGAGCAGTACTTC.

This clone was observed a few times. Since a much larger clone is just one base distant, this may be a read error. V and J are TRBV5-4 and TRBJ1-2; 9 bases are a match to TRBD1. CDR3 length equals 13 residues. The V gene end was trimmed by 4 bases and the J gene end by 3 bases; junction bases not matched to a gene: 1. Germline-derived CDR1 and CDR2 are SGHNT and YYREEE (reference sequence). CDR3 sequence: CASSRDRDYGYTF. CDR3 DNA: TGTGCCAGCAGCCGGGACAGGGACTATGGCTACACCTTC.

V usage is TRBV19 and J usage is TRBJ2-1; a weak D match, TRBD1 (6 bases). V lost 9 bases, J lost 0 bases, and 12 bases lay in between. In germline, CDR1 is LNHDA, CDR2 SQIVND (reference sequence). This CDR3 comprises 14 residues. DNA for the CDR3: TGTGCCAGCAGGGACATCCTCTCCTACAATGAGCAGTTCTTC. Translation: CASRDILSYNEQFF. Full variable domain (outside the CDR3, taken from reference TRBV19 and TRBJ2-1): DGGITQSPKYLFRKEGQNVTLSCEQNLNHDAMYWYRQDPGQGLRLIYYSQIVNDFQKGDIAEGYSVSREKKESFPLTVTSAQKNPTAFYLCASRDILSYNEQFFGPGTRLTVL.

The J gene is TRBJ2-5, the V gene TRBV4-3, with D possibly being TRBD1 (6 bases). Trimming left V 0 bases short and J 5 bases short, with 13 bases between. The CDR3 is 15 residues long. Germline V gene lookup returns CDR1 LGHNA and CDR2 YSLEER. The CDR3 DNA is TGCGCCAGCAGCCAAGATGTAGGGGGAGTTGAGACCCAGTACTTC. This sequence encodes CASSQDVGGVETQYF.

This clone occurred many times. The chain carries TRBV7-2 and TRBJ1-5; no firm D call. V was pared by 1 base and J by 7 bases, with 8 bases between. The germline gives CDR1 SGHTA, CDR2 FQGNSA. This CDR3 has 13 residues. The DNA for the CDR3 is TGTGCCAGCAGCTTAGACGGAGGGCAGCCCCAGCATTTT. Translating it yields CASSLDGGQPQHF. The full variable domain, in which reference TRBV7-2 and TRBJ1-5 provide the parts outside the CDR3, is GAGVSQSPSNKVTEKGKDVELRCDPISGHTALYWYRQSLGQGLEFLIYFQGNSAPDKSGLPSDRFSAERTGGSVSTLTIQRTQQEDSAVYLCASSLDGGQPQHFGDGTRLSIL.

The V call is TRBV5-1, the J call TRBJ1-4, with TRBD1 matching 9 bases. Germline loops: CDR1 SGHRS, CDR2 YFSETQ. The junction had 3 bases not matched to a gene; V was cut back by 4 bases and J by 5 bases. The CDR3 totals 14 residues. The CDR3 here is CASSTGTGNEKLFF. CDR3 sequence (DNA): TGCGCCAGCAGCACCGGGACAGGGAATGAAAAACTGTTTTTT.

V and J are TRBV18 and TRBJ2-2; TRBD2 matches at 7 bases. J lost 7 bases, V lost 1 base, and 6 bases had no gene match. CDR1 and CDR2 from the germline V gene are KGHSH and LQKENI. The length of the CDR3 is 15 residues. The CDR3 sequence: CASSPQTSKNGELFF. DNA for the CDR3: TGTGCCAGCTCACCACAGACTAGCAAGAACGGGGAGCTGTTTTTT.

The genes are TRBV15 and TRBJ1-3; D is uncertain. The CDR3 runs 15 residues. In germline, CDR1 is LNHNV, CDR2 YYDKDF (reference sequence). The V end lost 8 bases, the J end lost 2 bases, and 16 bases lay between the germline ends. CDR3 residues: CATANRREAGNTIYF. The CDR3 nucleotides read TGTGCCACCGCAAACCGTAGAGAGGCTGGAAACACCATATATTTT.

The chain links TRBV7-9 to TRBJ2-1; 9 bases map to TRBD2. Germline CDR1 and CDR2: SEHNR and FQNEAQ (reference sequence). The length of the CDR3 is 16 residues. The V segment lost 5 bases and the J segment 8 bases; nucleotides outside the gene matches: 13. The CDR3 reads CASSLLVSGSIYEQFF. The CDR3 DNA follows: TGTGCCAGCAGCCTGCTGGTTAGCGGGAGTATCTATGAGCAGTTCTTC.

The chain couples TRBV10-2 to TRBJ2-5; 7 bases are a match to TRBD1. CDR3 length: 12 residues. Germline CDR1 WSHSY, CDR2 SAAADI. The V and J ends lost 3 bases and 7 bases, in that order; junction bases with no gene match: 2. In DNA, the CDR3 is TGCGCCAGCAGTGACTCAGGGGGGACCCAGTACTTC. Residues: CASSDSGGTQYF.

The chain has TRBV5-1 and TRBJ2-2, with D perhaps matching TRBD2 (6 bases). Germline CDR1 reads SGHRS; CDR2 reads YFSETQ. The V end lost 0 bases, the J end lost 1 base, and 7 bases lay between the germline ends. The CDR3 loop spans 15 amino acids. CDR3: CASSLGGMNTGELFF. The CDR3 nucleotides read TGCGCCAGCAGCTTGGGCGGGATGAACACCGGGGAGCTGTTTTTT.

This clone was detected only once. The CDR3 loop reads CASSVAGVGWSGYTF. For the CDR3, the DNA is TGTGCCAGCAGCGTAGCAGGGGTGGGGTGGAGTGGCTACACCTTC. The chain combines TRBV9 with TRBJ1-2; TRBD1 might be the D (6 bases). Trimming removed 0 bases at V and 7 bases at J, with 16 bases between. The CDR3 is 15 residues long. Germline CDR1 reads SGDLS; CDR2 reads YYNGEE.

This chain links TRBV5-4 with TRBJ2-7; the match to TRBD1 covers 9 bases. The germline V gene encodes CDR1 SGHNT and CDR2 YYREEE (reference sequence). The ends lost 4 bases at V and 4 bases at J; junction bases unmatched: 9. The CDR3 length is 15 residues. CDR3 sequence (DNA): TGTGCCAGCAGCCAGGGACAGGGCAGGCAATACGAGCAGTACTTC. This codes for CASSQGQGRQYEQYF.

This rearrangement joins TRBV10-1 to TRBJ1-6; 8 nucleotides align to TRBD1. From germline, CDR1 is WNHNN and CDR2 SYGVQD (reference sequence). The CDR3 length is 14 residues. V gave up 2 bases and J gave up 9 bases; unmatched junction bases: 3. CDR3 region: CASSEGQGASPLHF. The CDR3 region has the DNA TGCGCCAGCAGTGAGGGACAGGGAGCTTCACCCCTCCACTTT.

In its sample, this clone was seen once. The chain employs TRBV29-1 and TRBJ2-1; 14 bases map to TRBD2. Germline V gene data show CDR1 as SQVTM and CDR2 as ANQGSEA. CDR3 length: 16 amino acids. Germline trimming cut 7 bases from V and 7 bases from J; bases unmatched to any gene: 12. CDR3 residues: CSANQGLAGDRNEQFF. As DNA, the CDR3 is TGCAGCGCCAACCAGGGACTAGCGGGAGACAGGAATGAGCAGTTCTTC.

This clone appeared a single time. This chain links TRBV10-3 with TRBJ2-1; 10 bases map to TRBD2. Per germline, CDR1 ENHRY and CDR2 SYGVKD. The ends lost 5 bases at V and 7 bases at J; junction bases unmatched: 8. The CDR3 runs to 15 residues. Here the CDR3 DNA reads TGTGCCATCAGTTTTAGCGGGGGGCTGGATAATGAGCAGTTCTTC. Amino acids: CAISFSGGLDNEQFF.

The chain recombines TRBV19 with TRBJ1-2, with 9 bases aligning to TRBD1. Trimming at V came to 6 bases and at J to 4 bases, leaving 6 bases not matched to a gene. This CDR3 has 14 residues. Looked up from germline, CDR1 is LNHDA and CDR2 is SQIVND (reference sequence). The CDR3 coding sequence is TGTGCCAGTAGCGAAGGGACAGGGCTCTATGGCTACACCTTC. As protein: CASSEGTGLYGYTF.

This clone was seen many times. This chain links TRBV7-2 with TRBJ1-6; D gene ambiguous. V lost 7 bases and J lost 0, with 7 bases in between. Germline-derived CDR1 and CDR2 are SGHTA and FQGNSA. The CDR3 contains 14 residues. The CDR3, as DNA: TGTGCCAGCACGGTGAGCTCCTATAATTCACCCCTCCACTTT. Amino acid sequence: CASTVSSYNSPLHF.

The V call is TRBV30, the J call TRBJ2-2, with D perhaps matching TRBD1 (5 bases). Germline CDR1 and CDR2: GTSNPN and SVGIG (reference sequence). CDR3 size: 13 residues. V gave up 3 bases and J gave up 0 bases, with 5 bases separating them. The CDR3 DNA sequence: TGTGCCTGGAGGACAGCGAACACCGGGGAGCTGTTTTTT. It yields the protein CAWRTANTGELFF.

The chain combines TRBV4-2 with TRBJ2-7, with D possibly being TRBD2 (5 bases). Germline CDR1 LGHNA, CDR2 YNFKEQ. Between the trimmed V and J ends, which lost 1 base and 2 bases, there was a span of 9 bases. The CDR3 consists of 14 residues. In nucleotides, the CDR3 is TGTGCCAGCAGCCAAGGAGAGGGCCCCTACGAGCAGTACTTC. This gives the protein CASSQGEGPYEQYF.

This chain uses TRBV18 with TRBJ2-1, with TRBD1 matching 9 bases. The CDR3 is 16 residues long. Trimming at V came to 4 bases and at J to 4 bases, leaving 8 bases not matched to a gene. CDR1 is KGHSH and CDR2 is LQKENI in the germline V gene. CDR3 protein: CASSLPPGTGYNEQFF. Here the CDR3 DNA reads TGTGCCAGCTCACTCCCCCCCGGGACAGGGTACAATGAGCAGTTCTTC.

The table lists this clone with a few counts. The chain carries TRBV6-5 and TRBJ1-6; TRBD1 agrees at 9 bases. CDR1 is MNHEY and CDR2 is SVGAGI in the germline V gene. This CDR3 region has 15 residues. The trim removed 5 bases at V and 9 bases at J, leaving 8 bases unmatched. The CDR3 nucleotides read TGTGCCAGCAGTCCACAGGGGGCTCTAGGTTCACCCCTCCACTTT. Amino acid sequence: CASSPQGALGSPLHF.

V is TRBV10-3 and J is TRBJ2-7, with 7 bases aligning to TRBD1. The CDR3 is made up of 16 amino acids. J gave up 5 bases and V 6 bases, and 16 bases lay outside the gene matches. Germline CDR1 is ENHRY and CDR2 is SYGVKD. For the CDR3, the DNA is TGTGCCATCAGCCCTCTACAGTCGGGGACAGTCGACGAGCAGTACTTC. Residues: CAISPLQSGTVDEQYF.

J is TRBJ2-4 and V is TRBV5-6, with D maybe TRBD1 (6 bases). CDR1 and CDR2 (germline): SGHDT, YYEEEE. V dropped 1 base and J dropped 2 bases, with 10 bases sitting between them. CDR3 length: 15 residues. The CDR3 protein is CASSLWGLTKNIQYF. The DNA for the CDR3 is TGTGCCAGCAGCTTGTGGGGGCTTACCAAAAACATTCAGTACTTC.

The V and J genes are TRBV5-1 and TRBJ1-1, with a tentative D call TRBD1 (6 bases). With 6 bases removed from V and 2 bases from J, the gap between germline ends came to 14 bases. The CDR3 runs to 14 residues. Looked up from germline, CDR1 is SGHRS and CDR2 is YFSETQ. CDR3 residues: CASKGVVTNTEAFF. DNA of the CDR3: TGCGCCAGCAAGGGGGTGGTAACTAACACTGAAGCTTTCTTT.

This CDR3 reads CASSLGTGGFSYEQYF. The CDR3 bases are TGCGCCAGCAGCTTGGGAACAGGGGGCTTCTCCTACGAGCAGTACTTC. The rearrangement joins TRBV5-1 to TRBJ2-7, with 9 bases lining up with TRBD1. CDR3 size: 16 residues. Germline CDR1 SGHRS, CDR2 YFSETQ. J lost 0 bases, V lost 0 bases, and 4 bases had no gene match.

The V and J genes are TRBV7-9 and TRBJ2-2, with a possible D match to TRBD1 (5 bases). CDR3 length equals 18 residues. Looked up from germline, CDR1 is SEHNR and CDR2 is FQNEAQ (reference sequence). Trimming stripped 1 base from V and 6 bases from J, with 21 bases between. Here the CDR3 reads CASSLERRSREFSGELFF. CDR3 bases: TGTGCCAGCAGCTTAGAAAGGCGGAGCAGGGAATTTTCCGGGGAGCTGTTTTTT.

V gene TRBV14 combines with J gene TRBJ2-2, with 14 bases fitting TRBD2. The length of the CDR3 is 16 residues. Germline CDR1 SGHDN, CDR2 FVKESK. Trimming at V came to 4 bases and at J to 6 bases, leaving 4 bases not matched to a gene. The CDR3 sequence is CASSPGTSGSSGELFF. CDR3 DNA: TGTGCCAGCAGCCCCGGGACTAGCGGGAGTTCCGGGGAGCTGTTTTTT.